This T cell receptor beta chain was profiled in a study of graft-versus-host responses after intestinal transplantation. This clone was recorded only once. Its antigen remains unidentified. Sequenced by immunoSEQ multiplex PCR; TCRdb stores in-frame clones only, minus some. The table shows roughly 80,000 clones, with around 87% occurring only once. The TCR comes from a human donor who was the organ donor for an intestinal transplant. The sample in question was unstimulated CD8+ T cells sorted from spleen or lymph node cells, obtained before transplant.

The chain's CDR3 is CASSLQGTNEKLFF. CDR3 DNA sequence: TGTGCCAGCAGTCTACAGGGAACGAATGAAAAACTGTTTTTT. The chain employs TRBV6-5 and TRBJ1-4; weak D call: TRBD1 (6 bases). Trimming shortened V by 5 bases and J by 5 bases, and 12 bases separated the two germline ends. This CDR3 is built from 14 residues. Per germline, CDR1 MNHEY and CDR2 SVGAGI.